This T cell receptor beta chain is drawn from a study of T cells after yellow fever vaccination. TCRdb reprocessed the 5' RACE reads via MiXCR and lists one record per CDR3 protein. Here the sample spans 250,000 or so distinct CDR3 sequences, around 6.7% being singletons. Findings of the study overall: CD4 and CD8 compartments shared a small share of clonotypes, likely from convergent recombination.

Comment on this clonotype: Its antigen is unknown.

J lost 4 bases, V lost 3 bases, and 6 bases had no gene match. The CDR3 is 15 amino acids. Germline values: CDR1 SGHNT, CDR2 YYREEE (reference sequence). This clonotype originated in a man younger than 40 who received the YFV17D yellow fever vaccine. V is TRBV5-4 and J is TRBJ2-3, with 9 bases identical to TRBD1. The sample here was CD4+ T cells sorted from PBMCs, taken on the day of the yellow fever booster vaccination. CDR3 protein: CASSYPGTGSDTQYF. The CDR3 DNA sequence: TGTGCCAGCAGCTACCCCGGGACAGGGTCAGATACGCAGTATTTT.